The 14 T cell receptor beta chains given below trace back to one sample, sequenced in a study of cytomegalovirus exposure and HLA in healthy donors (dated by TCRdb to the late 2010s). The library was generated by the immunoSEQ multiplex PCR assay. Not all clones reach the TCRdb copy of this immuneACCESS table, which keeps in-frame sequences only. Checked studies attribute under half of the gap to unresolved V genes and leave the rest unexplained. The sample profile shows some 320,000 clones; roughly 87% of them were found once. The leading ten clones occupy over 1% of the sample. Sample: PBMCs. These receptors were taken from a woman aged 25 to 39 in good health and CMV-seropositive.

The rearrangement uses TRBV9 and TRBJ1-6; D remains ambiguous. V lost 3 bases to trimming and J lost 0 bases, with 7 bases between them. CDR1 is SGDLS and CDR2 is YYNGEE in the germline V gene. This CDR3 contains 15 residues. In DNA form, the CDR3 reads TGTGCCAGCAGCGCCTTGAGCTCCTATAATTCACCCCTCCACTTT. As protein: CASSALSSYNSPLHF.

DNA of the CDR3: TGTGCCAGCAGTGATCGGACAGGGGGCGGTACTGAAGCTTTCTTT. It encodes CASSDRTGGGTEAFF. This rearrangement joins TRBV2 to TRBJ1-1; TRBD1 aligns across 11 bases. The CDR3 contains 15 residues. V lost 3 bases and J lost 5; bases outside the gene matches: 5. Germline assignment: CDR1 SNHLY and CDR2 FYNNEI.

The chain uses TRBV27 and TRBJ2-7, with 9 bases fitting TRBD2. This CDR3 region has 17 residues. Germline V gene lookup returns CDR1 MNHEY and CDR2 SMNVEV (reference sequence). Germline trimming cut 6 bases from V and 2 bases from J; bases unmatched to any gene: 14. The CDR3 nucleotides read TGTGCCAGCAGCAGACAGGGAGTGGCGGGAGGGCCCTACGAGCAGTACTTC. Translation gives CASSRQGVAGGPYEQYF.

The chain's CDR3 is CASSGQGAHEAFF. CDR3 nucleotides: TGCGCCAGCTCCGGACAGGGGGCTCATGAAGCTTTCTTT. This sequence joins TRBV5-1 and TRBJ1-1, with TRBD1 identical over 11 bases. Germline V gene sequence: CDR1 SGHRS, CDR2 YFSETQ. After removal of 7 bases from V and 7 bases from J, the junction contained 6 bases not matched to a gene. The CDR3 has 13 amino acids.

In the case of this clone: Other nucleotide sequences in the sample specify the same CDR3. V gene TRBV28 combines with J gene TRBJ1-2; no clear D. V dropped 3 bases and J dropped 1 base, with 6 bases sitting between them. CDR3 length: 13 residues. The V gene's germline CDR1 is MDHEN and CDR2 SYDVKM. The CDR3 region has the DNA TGTGCCAGCAGTTTTGGGGTTAACTATGGCTACACCTTC. Protein product: CASSFGVNYGYTF.

The chain has TRBV6-5 and TRBJ1-2; the match to TRBD1 covers 7 bases. Germline V gene lookup returns CDR1 MNHEY and CDR2 SVGAGI. This CDR3 spans 16 amino acids. Germline trimming cut 0 bases from V and 4 bases from J; bases unmatched to any gene: 8. CDR3 nucleotides: TGTGCCAGCAGTTACTCTCCGGACAGGTTTAGCTATGGCTACACCTTC. Translated, it gives CASSYSPDRFSYGYTF.

Here the CDR3 reads CSVTVTYEQYF. CDR3 nucleotides: TGCAGCGTGACAGTTACCTACGAGCAGTACTTC. This chain uses TRBV29-1 with TRBJ2-7; D possibly corresponds to TRBD1 (5 bases). The V end lost 6 bases, the J end lost 2 bases, and 8 bases lay between the germline ends. Germline CDR1 and CDR2: SQVTM and ANQGSEA. The CDR3 spans 11 residues.

The CDR3 sequence: CASSLNRNTEAFF. The CDR3 nucleotides are TGCGCCAGCAGCTTGAATAGGAACACTGAAGCTTTCTTT. The chain is built from TRBV5-1 and TRBJ1-1; D not resolved. The CDR3 sequence is 13 residues long. V was pared by 1 base and J by 1 base, with 5 bases between. Germline V gene sequence: CDR1 SGHRS, CDR2 YFSETQ.

The chain is built from TRBV27 and TRBJ1-4; 8 bases are shared with TRBD1. With 8 bases clipped from V and 7 bases from J, the junction kept 6 bases outside the gene matches. This CDR3 comprises 13 residues. Looked up from germline, CDR1 is MNHEY and CDR2 is SMNVEV (reference sequence). Here the CDR3 DNA reads TGTGCCAGCCGTGGACAGGGACGTGAAAAACTGTTTTTT. Translation: CASRGQGREKLFF.

The chain combines TRBV4-1 with TRBJ2-7; D not resolved. V gave up 4 bases and J gave up 4 bases, with 11 bases separating them. Germline CDR1 and CDR2: MGHRA and YSYEKL. The CDR3 consists of 13 residues. The CDR3 coding sequence is TGCGCCAGCAGCCTTACGACCGATTACGAGCAGTACTTC. It specifies CASSLTTDYEQYF.

This chain joins TRBV4-1 and TRBJ1-1; D not resolved. The CDR3 has 14 amino acids. V dropped 1 base and J dropped 0 bases, with 6 bases sitting between them. CDR1 MGHRA and CDR2 YSYEKL come from the germline V gene. Written as DNA, the CDR3 is TGCGCCAGCAGCCAAGGGGCCTTGAACACTGAAGCTTTCTTT. This encodes CASSQGALNTEAFF.

This chain joins TRBV27 and TRBJ1-5; 10 bases agree with TRBD1. This CDR3 is 16 amino acids long. The germline V gene has CDR1 MNHEY and CDR2 SMNVEV (reference sequence). The trim removed 1 base at V and 5 bases at J, leaving 5 bases unmatched. CDR3 nucleotide sequence: TGTGCCAGCAGTTTATTCGGGACAGGGGAGGATCAGCCCCAGCATTTT. It translates to CASSLFGTGEDQPQHF.

The chain couples TRBV6-5 to TRBJ1-1; the D gene is possibly TRBD1 (5 bases). The V end lost 2 bases, the J end lost 0 bases, and 7 bases lay between the germline ends. Germline V gene sequence: CDR1 MNHEY, CDR2 SVGAGI. The length of the CDR3 is 14 residues. This CDR3 reads CASSYRGLNTEAFF. As DNA, the CDR3 is TGTGCCAGCAGTTACAGGGGCCTGAACACTGAAGCTTTCTTT.

Here the CDR3 DNA reads TGTGCCAGCAGTTATCGACTAGCGGGCTACGAGCAGTACTTC. It specifies CASSYRLAGYEQYF. The chain joins TRBV6-5 to TRBJ2-7; 10 bases fit TRBD2. With V trimmed by 3 bases and J by 3 bases, 2 bases remained unmatched. Germline CDR1 and CDR2: MNHEY and SVGAGI. The CDR3 length is 14 residues.